One sample yielded the 3 T cell receptor beta chains listed below, sequenced in a study of Graves' ophthalmopathy and Graves' hyperthyroidism. RNA served as the template for amplifying TCR beta CDR3 regions. An opening RT-PCR round employed HTBI primers and preceded a second-round multiplex PCR. TCRdb reprocessed the multiplex PCR reads via MiXCR and lists one record per CDR3 protein. The sample records some 390,000 distinct CDR3 sequences, approximately 16% being singletons. The sequenced sample consisted of peripheral blood. The receptors were gathered from a woman aged 18-35 years with Graves' ophthalmopathy.

This clonotype appeared many times. The chain combines TRBV12-3 or TRBV12-4 with TRBJ1-5; D may be TRBD1 (6 bases). With 7 bases removed from V and 5 bases from J, the gap between germline ends came to 18 bases. This CDR3 has 15 amino acids. This CDR3 reads CASTYQGGGHQPQHF. As DNA, the CDR3 is TGTGCCAGCACCTACCAAGGGGGGGGACATCAGCCCCAGCATTTT.

V is TRBV10-2 and J is TRBJ1-5; 8 nucleotides agree with TRBD1. The V gene end was trimmed by 0 bases and the J gene end by 6 bases; junction bases not matched to a gene: 4. Germline-derived CDR1 and CDR2 are WSHSY and SAAADI. This CDR3 region has 15 residues. In nucleotides, the CDR3 is TGCGCCAGCAGTGAGTCGACAGGGGCGGGTCAGCCCCAGCATTTT. Its protein product is CASSESTGAGQPQHF.

At least ten counts were recorded for this clonotype. This chain uses TRBV24-1 with TRBJ2-2, with TRBD2 as a possible D gene (6 bases). The CDR3 length is 16 residues. Germline-derived CDR1 and CDR2 are KGHDR and SFDVKD. V lost 6 bases, J lost 5 bases, and 18 bases lay in between. CDR3 residues: CATSHRTAGWTGELFF. The CDR3 DNA is TGTGCCACCAGTCACAGGACTGCGGGATGGACCGGGGAGCTGTTTTTT.